The 29 T cell receptor beta chains below all came from one sample that was sequenced in a study of metastatic and nonmetastatic thyroid tumors. TCRdb reprocessed the PCR reads using MiXCR. Here the sample spans around 20,000 clones, around 20% being singletons. Patients had received no treatment of any kind before thyroid surgery. Sequencing was done on a sample of blood. Receptors originate from a female donor with papillary thyroid cancer or a benign thyroid nodule (not recorded which). Some clones in this sample may be carry-over from other donors' samples.

This clone turned up a few times. This may stem from a read error, because a much larger clone lies one nucleotide away. Other DNA sequences in the sample encode the same CDR3. This chain connects TRBV10-3 to TRBJ2-2; TRBD1 matches at 12 bases. CDR1 is ENHRY and CDR2 is SYGVKD in the germline V gene. This CDR3 region has 16 residues. DNA for the CDR3: TGTGCCATCCCGGGACAGGGGGCAAGGGGCACCGGCGAGCTGTTTTTT. Amino acids: CAIPGQGARGTGELFF.

This clone was seen at least ten times. The chain's CDR3 is CATSRDRVVLDTQYF. DNA for the CDR3: TGTGCCACCAGCAGAGATCGGGTGGTTCTGGATACGCAGTATTTT. The chain employs TRBV15 and TRBJ2-3; D unresolved. V was pared by 0 bases and J by 6 bases, with 13 bases between. Germline CDR1 LNHNV, CDR2 YYDKDF (reference sequence). The CDR3 length is 15 residues.

This clone was found many times. In the same sample, other DNA sequences code for this CDR3. The chain recombines TRBV19 with TRBJ2-2, with 10 bases lining up with TRBD2. The germline V gene has CDR1 LNHDA and CDR2 SQIVND (reference sequence). J was trimmed by 4 bases and V by 6 bases; bases with no gene match: 8. The CDR3 extends over 16 amino acids. The CDR3 DNA reads as TGTGCCAGTAGATCAAGACTAGCGGGCCGCACCGGGGAGCTGTTTTTT. This sequence encodes CASRSRLAGRTGELFF.

With respect to this clone: With a much larger clone just one base away, this may be a read error. The chain employs TRBV10-2 and TRBJ2-4, with D possibly being TRBD1 (7 bases). This CDR3 is 15 amino acids long. Germline V CDR1 and CDR2: WSHSY, SAAADI. CDR3 sequence (DNA): TGCGCCAGCAGTGAGGCAGGGGGGCGGAAAAACATTAAGTACTTC. Its protein is CASSEAGGRKNIKYF.

Comments on this clone: Given a much more abundant clone one base away, this may be a read error. The V gene is TRBV5-5, the J gene TRBJ2-5; D is ambiguous. V was cut by 5 bases and J by 5 bases, with 7 bases left in between. From germline, CDR1 is SGHKS and CDR2 YYEKEE (reference sequence). CDR3 length: 11 residues. As DNA, the CDR3 is TGTGCCAGCAGGTTAAAGGAGACCCAGTACTTC. Translating it yields CASRLKETQYF.

The V and J genes are TRBV20-1 and TRBJ2-3; D is perhaps TRBD1 (6 bases). Germline CDR1 and CDR2: DFQATT and SNEGSKA (reference sequence). The CDR3 runs 15 residues. The germline V and J ends were trimmed by 5 bases and 6 bases, with 21 bases remaining between them. The CDR3 sequence: CSAPPSRGESDTQYF. In nucleotides, the CDR3 is TGCAGTGCTCCCCCTTCCAGGGGCGAGTCTGATACGCAGTATTTT.

This clone was counted ten times or more. CDR3 sequence reads: CASSKSSLYTDTQYF. In DNA, the CDR3 is TGTGCCAGCAGTAAAAGTAGCCTATACACAGATACGCAGTATTTT. The chain employs TRBV11-1 and TRBJ2-3; no firm D call. CDR1 is SGHAT, CDR2 FQDESV, per germline (reference sequence). The CDR3 is 15 residues long. The germline V and J ends were trimmed by 6 bases and 2 bases, with 15 bases remaining between them.

This clone has ten or more counts. The chain has TRBV9 and TRBJ2-4, with 7 nucleotides matching TRBD1. The CDR3 sequence is 14 residues long. Looked up from germline, CDR1 is SGDLS and CDR2 is YYNGEE. V lost 1 base to trimming and J lost 7 bases; unmatched junction nucleotides: 5. CDR3: CASSVQTGSNIQYF. The CDR3 DNA reads TGTGCCAGCAGCGTACAGACAGGGAGTAACATTCAGTACTTC.

This clone is labeled as medium-sized. CDR3 in amino acids: CASSPAGAPTDTQYF. The DNA for the CDR3 is TGTGCCAGCAGCCCAGCGGGGGCCCCCACAGATACGCAGTATTTT. The chain is built from TRBV12-3 or TRBV12-4 and TRBJ2-3; TRBD2 matches at 8 bases. V trimming: 6 bases; J trimming: 2 bases; junction bases outside the gene matches: 7. The CDR3 has 15 amino acids.

The table lists this clone with many counts. This chain connects TRBV3-1 to TRBJ2-5; 9 bases line up with TRBD2. This CDR3 comprises 17 residues. Per the germline V gene, CDR1 is LGHDT and CDR2 is YNNKEL (reference sequence). The V segment lost 2 bases and the J segment 0 bases; nucleotides outside the gene matches: 7. The CDR3 sequence: CASSQWASGVNQETQYF. The DNA for the CDR3 is TGTGCCAGCAGCCAATGGGCTAGCGGGGTGAACCAAGAGACCCAGTACTTC.

For this clone: A much larger clone differs by one base, so this may be a read error. J is TRBJ2-5 and V is TRBV7-9; D not resolved. This CDR3 is 15 amino acids long. The germline gives CDR1 SEHNR, CDR2 FQNEAQ (reference sequence). The CDR3 loop reads CASSPRVGGQENQYF. Written as DNA, the CDR3 is TGTGCCAGCAGCCCACGGGTGGGCGGCCAAGAGAACCAGTACTTC.

This clone has a count of ten or more. V is TRBV11-2 and J is TRBJ1-4, with unresolved D. The V and J ends lost 11 bases and 4 bases respectively, with 17 bases between them. Germline V gives CDR1 SGHAT, CDR2 FQNNGV. This CDR3 has 14 residues. For the CDR3, the DNA is TGTGCCTCCAGCTTGGCAGGCAATAATGAAAAACTGTTTTTT. This codes for CASSLAGNNEKLFF.

This clone appeared many times. The chain employs TRBV11-2 and TRBJ2-7, with 12 bases identical to TRBD2. Per the germline V gene, CDR1 is SGHAT and CDR2 is FQNNGV. J lost 4 bases, V lost 5 bases, and 9 bases had no gene match. The length of the CDR3 is 16 residues. CDR3 region: CASSRGLAGSLYEQYF. DNA for the CDR3: TGTGCCAGCAGCCGAGGACTAGCGGGATCTCTTTACGAGCAGTACTTC.

This clone occurred many times. The chain recombines TRBV6-2 or TRBV6-3 with TRBJ1-1, with D perhaps TRBD1 (5 bases). This CDR3 region has 13 residues. Trimming stripped 0 bases from V and 5 bases from J, with 7 bases between. Germline-derived CDR1 and CDR2 are MNHEY and SVGEGT. CDR3 nucleotides: TGTGCCAGCAGTTACTCGGGGGGGACTGAAGCTTTCTTT. This gives the protein CASSYSGGTEAFF.

This clone was counted many times. The chain joins TRBV20-1 to TRBJ2-3, with D perhaps matching TRBD1 or TRBD2 (5 bases each). The germline gives CDR1 DFQATT, CDR2 SNEGSKA (reference sequence). CDR3 length: 14 residues. The V gene lost 0 bases and the J gene lost 2 bases, with 9 bases spanning the gap. DNA of the CDR3: TGCAGTGCTAGAGACGGGGCCCACACAGATACGCAGTATTTT. It is translated as CSARDGAHTDTQYF.

A few counts support this clone. A much larger clone sits a single nucleotide away, making a read error possible. The rearrangement joins TRBV6-5 to TRBJ2-5; 7 bases are a match to TRBD2. The CDR3 has 13 amino acids. The germline V gene has CDR1 MNHEY and CDR2 SVGAGI. V lost 2 bases, J lost 5 bases, and 2 bases stayed unmatched. In nucleotides, the CDR3 is TGTGCCAGCAGTTACGGGGGAGGGGAGACCCAGTACTTC. Translation: CASSYGGGETQYF.

The J gene is TRBJ1-2, the V gene TRBV11-2, with TRBD1 matching over 7 bases. The CDR3 runs to 15 residues. Germline CDR1 reads SGHAT; CDR2 reads FQNNGV. The V and J ends lost 3 bases and 0 bases, in that order; junction bases with no gene match: 4. The CDR3 sequence is CASSLEGASNYGYTF. Here the CDR3 DNA reads TGTGCCAGCAGCTTGGAGGGGGCCTCTAACTATGGCTACACCTTC.

This clone was observed many times. V gene TRBV13 combines with J gene TRBJ1-6; tentatively, D is TRBD1 (6 bases). The V end was cut by 6 bases, the J end by 8 bases, with 26 bases between. Looked up from germline, CDR1 is PRHDT and CDR2 is FYEKMQ (reference sequence). The CDR3 spans 18 residues. The CDR3: CASSQSQGRPLIYSPLHF. CDR3 coding DNA: TGTGCCAGCAGTCAGTCACAGGGCCGGCCCTTAATCTATTCACCCCTCCACTTT.

The sample holds many counts of this clone. V and J are TRBV15 and TRBJ1-1, with D tentatively TRBD1 (5 bases). The length of the CDR3 is 14 residues. Looked up from germline, CDR1 is LNHNV and CDR2 is YYDKDF (reference sequence). The V end lost 3 bases, the J end lost 0 bases, and 8 bases lay between the germline ends. CDR3 protein: CATSRMTVNTEAFF. CDR3 bases: TGTGCCACCAGCAGGATGACAGTGAACACTGAAGCTTTCTTT.

This clone was counted between two and nine times. A much larger clone lies one base from this, so it may be a read error. The chain employs TRBV10-3 and TRBJ2-2, with 12 nucleotides matching TRBD1. The CDR3 contains 16 residues. Germline loops: CDR1 ENHRY, CDR2 SYGVKD. V shed 8 bases and J 4 bases; nucleotides not matched to a gene: 8. CDR3 nucleotide sequence: TGTGCCATCCCGGGACAGGGGGCAATGGGCACCGGGGAGCTGTTTTTT. It yields the protein CAIPGQGAMGTGELFF.

This clone was seen ten or more times. The DNA for the CDR3 is TGTGCCAGCAGCGGATGGGGGAGACAGGGAACCACGAACACTGAAGCTTTCTTT. Translation gives CASSGWGRQGTTNTEAFF. The genes are TRBV7-8 and TRBJ1-1; TRBD1 matches 7 bases. With 5 bases clipped from V and 1 base from J, the junction kept 16 bases outside the gene matches. Germline assignment: CDR1 SGHVS and CDR2 FQNEAQ. The CDR3 consists of 18 residues. Full variable domain (outside the CDR3, taken from reference TRBV7-8 and TRBJ1-1): GAGVSQSPRYKVAKRGQDVALRCDPISGHVSLFWYQQALGQGPEFLTYFQNEAQLDKSGLPSDRFFAERPEGSVSTLKIQRTQQEDSAVYLCASSGWGRQGTTNTEAFFGQGTRLTVV.

This clone was counted many times. The CDR3, as DNA: TGTGCCAGCATAAGCGGGAACCAAGAGACCCAGTACTTC. This encodes CASISGNQETQYF. J is TRBJ2-5 and V is TRBV27; TRBD2 aligns across 7 bases. The germline gives CDR1 MNHEY, CDR2 SMNVEV (reference sequence). V gave up 7 bases and J gave up 0 bases; unmatched junction bases: 2. The CDR3 is made up of 13 amino acids.

This clone showed up many times. The rearrangement joins TRBV27 to TRBJ1-1; D may be TRBD1 (6 bases). CDR3 size: 13 residues. Germline CDR1 is MNHEY and CDR2 is SMNVEV (reference sequence). Trimming pared 5 bases from V and 1 base from J, leaving 8 bases between. CDR3 sequence (DNA): TGTGCCAGCAGTCAACAGGGGAACACTGAAGCTTTCTTT. Amino acid sequence: CASSQQGNTEAFF.

This clone occurred many times. This sequence may be a read error, since a much larger clone differs from it by one base. Other nucleotide sequences from this sample produce the same CDR3. The J gene is TRBJ2-7, the V gene TRBV4-1, with 7 bases identical to TRBD1. V was clipped by 3 bases and J by 5 bases; unmatched bases: 13. Germline lookup yields CDR1 MGHRA and CDR2 YSYEKL. This CDR3 is 16 amino acids long. The CDR3 spells CASSQELAGTAHEQYF. The DNA of the CDR3 is TGCGCCAGCAGCCAGGAACTTGCCGGGACAGCCCACGAGCAGTACTTC.

Concerning this clone itself: The conserved final phenylalanine or tryptophan is absent from the CDR3, which likely points to a read error. Because the CDR3's place on the DNA is in doubt, the DNA is left out and the CDR3 is given as listed by TCRdb. CDR3 residues: CASSGTGGGETQYFGQ. The chain combines TRBV2 with TRBJ2-3; TRBD1, the table's D call, lacks a check against the DNA. 16 amino acids form the CDR3, both terminal residues included. CDR1 is SNHLY, CDR2 FYNNEI, per germline.

This clone was recorded at least ten times. The genes are TRBV12-3 or TRBV12-4 and TRBJ1-4; the D gene is possibly TRBD1 (6 bases). The CDR3 is 16 amino acids. Trimming removed 3 bases from V and 0 bases from J, with 11 bases in between. CDR3 in DNA: TGTGCCAGCAGTTTGACAGGACGTACAACTAATGAAAAACTGTTTTTT. This translates into CASSLTGRTTNEKLFF.

This clone was recorded at least ten times. Other nucleotide sequences from this sample produce the same CDR3. The CDR3 region is CSVADGNTEAFF. The CDR3 coding sequence is TGCAGCGTTGCGGACGGGAACACTGAAGCTTTCTTT. V gene TRBV29-1 combines with J gene TRBJ1-1; D gene uncertain. The CDR3 consists of 12 residues. From germline, CDR1 is SQVTM and CDR2 ANQGSEA. The V gene lost 4 bases and the J gene lost 1 base, with 7 bases spanning the gap.

Many counts were recorded for this clone. CDR3 in amino acids: CASRSAGGHTGELFF. The CDR3 DNA reads TGTGCCAGCAGGTCAGCGGGGGGGCACACCGGGGAGCTGTTTTTT. The rearrangement links TRBV7-9 to TRBJ2-2; 10 bases align to TRBD2. From germline, CDR1 is SEHNR and CDR2 FQNEAQ (reference sequence). CDR3 length: 15 amino acids. V trimming: 6 bases; J trimming: 3 bases; junction bases outside the gene matches: 4.

This clone was counted at least ten times. The rearrangement uses TRBV19 and TRBJ1-4; no clear D gene. The germline gives CDR1 LNHDA, CDR2 SQIVND (reference sequence). Trimming removed 5 bases from V and 8 bases from J, with 18 bases in between. This CDR3 region has 15 residues. DNA for the CDR3: TGTGCCAGTAGTTCCCCACTACTGGGGTACGAAAAACTGTTTTTT. Amino acids: CASSSPLLGYEKLFF. The full variable domain, its missing parts supplied by reference TRBV19 and TRBJ1-4, is DGGITQSPKYLFRKEGQNVTLSCEQNLNHDAMYWYRQDPGQGLRLIYYSQIVNDFQKGDIAEGYSVSREKKESFPLTVTSAQKNPTAFYLCASSSPLLGYEKLFFGSGTQLSVL.